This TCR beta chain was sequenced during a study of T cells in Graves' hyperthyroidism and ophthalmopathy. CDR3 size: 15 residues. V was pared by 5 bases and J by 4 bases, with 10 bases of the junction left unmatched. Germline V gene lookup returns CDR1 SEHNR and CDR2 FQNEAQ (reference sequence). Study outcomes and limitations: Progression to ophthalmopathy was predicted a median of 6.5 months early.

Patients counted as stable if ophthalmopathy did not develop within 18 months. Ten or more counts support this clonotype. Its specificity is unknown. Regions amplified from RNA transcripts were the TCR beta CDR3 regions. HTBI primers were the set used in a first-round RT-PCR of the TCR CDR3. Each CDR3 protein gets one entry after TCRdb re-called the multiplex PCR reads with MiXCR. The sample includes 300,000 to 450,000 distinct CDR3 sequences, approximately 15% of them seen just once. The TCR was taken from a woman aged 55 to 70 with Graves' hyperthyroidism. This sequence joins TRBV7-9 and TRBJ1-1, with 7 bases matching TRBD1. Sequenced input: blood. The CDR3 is CASSHMTGIGTEAFF. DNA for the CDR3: TGTGCCAGCAGCCATATGACAGGGATCGGCACTGAAGCTTTCTTT.